This T cell receptor (beta chain) derives from a study of tumor-infiltrating lymphocytes in primary liver carcinoma. Study information: Every patient in the cohort had a primary liver carcinoma. That carcinoma was treated by surgical resection. Findings and caveats of the study: Tumor tissue displayed a significantly greater top-250-clone fraction than blood (p = 0.039).

Regarding this clonotype: Its antigen remains unidentified. Mismatch with germline at one junction end may stem from a read error.

For blood RNA, unsorted whole blood served as the source, and germline DNA was extracted too. Those patients suffered from chronic HBV infection and were treatment-naive. Germline V gene data show CDR1 as MNHEY and CDR2 as SVGAGI. The length of the CDR3 is 13 residues. Synthesis of TCR beta cDNA was carried out from 450 to 650 ng total RNA with a constant-region primer. Sequencing libraries for TCR beta derived from three nested multiplex PCR rounds that used slightly modified ARM-PCR. The first two PCR rounds, around 10 cycles each, used TRBV1-TRBV30 forward primers and a C-beta reverse primer. Via MiXCR, TCRdb re-called the multiplex PCR reads, giving one row per CDR3 protein. Of 250,000 to 350,000 distinct CDR3 sequences listed, 45% to 70% were seen once; the top ten hold approximately 15%.

This receptor was obtained from a woman in her twenties or thirties with primary liver carcinoma and hepatitis B virus infection. Sequenced: peripheral blood. The chain uses TRBV6-5 and TRBJ2-2; D remains ambiguous. The CDR3 loop reads CAGSHVGTGELFF. In nucleotides, the CDR3 is TGTGCCGGCAGTCACGTGGGCACCGGGGAGCTGTTTTTT.